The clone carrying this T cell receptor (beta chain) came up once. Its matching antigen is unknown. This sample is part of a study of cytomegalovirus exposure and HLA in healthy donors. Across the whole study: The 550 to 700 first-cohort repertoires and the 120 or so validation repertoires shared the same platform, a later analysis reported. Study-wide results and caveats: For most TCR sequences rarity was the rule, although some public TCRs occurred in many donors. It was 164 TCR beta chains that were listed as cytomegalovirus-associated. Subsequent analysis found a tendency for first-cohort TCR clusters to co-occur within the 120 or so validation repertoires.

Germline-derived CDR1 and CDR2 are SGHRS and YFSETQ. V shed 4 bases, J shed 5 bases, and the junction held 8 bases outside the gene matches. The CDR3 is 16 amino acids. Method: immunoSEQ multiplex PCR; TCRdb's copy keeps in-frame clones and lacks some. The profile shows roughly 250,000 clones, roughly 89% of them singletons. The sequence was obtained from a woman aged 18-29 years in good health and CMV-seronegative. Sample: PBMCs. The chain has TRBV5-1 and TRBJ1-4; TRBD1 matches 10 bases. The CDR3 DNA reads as TGCGCCAGCAGCCCCGGGCCGGGACAGGGGAATGAAAAACTGTTTTTT. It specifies CASSPGPGQGNEKLFF.